One sample yielded the 16 T cell receptor beta chains listed below, sequenced in a study of naive and memory T cell subsets. The SP2 primer and nested alpha and beta constant region primers amplified ligated cDNA in four rounds. TCRdb reanalysed the 5' RACE reads using MiXCR and keeps one entry per CDR3 protein. The sample has roughly 30,000 distinct CDR3 sequences; 16% are singletons. TCR cDNA received a 3' ligated oligonucleotide that carried a UMI. These receptors were obtained from a female donor in good health.

There are many counts of this clonotype. This chain links TRBV20-1 with TRBJ1-6; D is unclear. The germline V gene encodes CDR1 DFQATT and CDR2 SNEGSKA (reference sequence). V was shortened by 0 bases and J by 7 bases, with 16 bases between the two germline ends. The length of the CDR3 is 16 residues. Here the CDR3 DNA reads TGCAGTGCTAGAGATCCCGGAACCACAAGCAATTCACCCCTCCACTTT. Amino acid sequence: CSARDPGTTSNSPLHF.

Details on this clonotype: The junction differs from germline at one of its ends, possibly a read error. The chain uses TRBV27 and TRBJ2-3; D may correspond to TRBD1 or TRBD2 (5 bases each). The CDR3 has 15 amino acids. Germline lookup yields CDR1 MNHEY and CDR2 SMNVEV (reference sequence). The CDR3 here is CACSPRESGTDTQYF. CDR3 DNA sequence: TGTGCCTGCAGTCCCAGGGAGTCGGGCACAGATACGCAGTATTTT.

This clonotype was seen many times. This rearrangement joins TRBV12-3 or TRBV12-4 to TRBJ1-1; TRBD1 aligns across 10 bases. V was pared by 5 bases and J by 2 bases, with 14 bases of the junction left unmatched. This CDR3 has 18 residues. CDR3 loop: CASSPSPDRGYRNTEAFF. The CDR3 DNA sequence: TGTGCCAGCAGTCCGAGCCCGGACAGGGGGTACCGAAACACTGAAGCTTTCTTT.

This clonotype was seen ten or more times. Compared with germline, one end of the junction differs, possibly owing to a read error. The V gene is TRBV5-6, the J gene TRBJ1-1; 8 nucleotides agree with TRBD1. CDR1 and CDR2 from the germline V gene are SGHDT and YYEEEE. This CDR3 contains 13 residues. CDR3 residues: CASSAENRGRNVF. The CDR3 DNA reads TGTGCCAGCAGCGCCGAGAACAGGGGGAGGAATGTCTTT.

Turning to this clonotype: Just one base apart from a much larger clone, this may be a read error. This chain uses TRBV20-1 with TRBJ1-4; D is uncertain. V lost 5 bases to trimming and J lost 8 bases, with 21 bases between them. This CDR3 has 15 amino acids. Germline V gives CDR1 DFQATT, CDR2 SNEGSKA (reference sequence). This CDR3 is CSAGGMGGWGEKLFF. For the CDR3, the DNA is TGCAGTGCTGGCGGTATGGGAGGCTGGGGAGAAAAACTGTTTTTT.

The genes are TRBV15 and TRBJ1-2; perhaps TRBD1 as D (5 bases). From germline, CDR1 is LNHNV and CDR2 YYDKDF (reference sequence). V gave up 5 bases and J gave up 4 bases, with 23 bases separating them. CDR3 length: 17 residues. The CDR3 protein is CATSPSGAWGTTYGYTF. The CDR3 coding sequence is TGTGCCACCAGCCCAAGTGGGGCTTGGGGGACTACCTATGGCTACACCTTC. Complete variable domain (other parts from reference TRBV15 and TRBJ1-2): DAMVIQNPRYQVTQFGKPVTLSCSQTLNHNVMYWYQQKSSQAPKLLFHYYDKDFNNEADTPDNFQSRRPNTSFCFLDIRSPGLGDTAMYLCATSPSGAWGTTYGYTFGSGTRLTVV.

This clonotype was counted at least ten times. The chain employs TRBV12-2 and TRBJ1-2; the table's D call of TRBD1 was not tested on the DNA. TRBV12-2 is a documented pseudogene. This CDR3 comprises 15 residues. The CDR3 region has the DNA TGTGCAAGTCGCTTAGCCAGGAGGGGGCGCGATGGCTACACCTTC. This translates into CASRLARRGRDGYTF.

The chain joins TRBV11-2 to TRBJ1-6; TRBD1 matches 7 bases. Germline V gives CDR1 SGHAT, CDR2 FQNNGV. V gave up 1 base and J gave up 10 bases; unmatched junction bases: 16. CDR3 length equals 18 residues. DNA for the CDR3: TGTGCCAGCAGCTTAGTTCGGTTTCGTGACAGGGCGAGGTCACCCCTCCACTTT. Its translation is CASSLVRFRDRARSPLHF.

The V gene is TRBV7-2, the J gene TRBJ2-7, with unresolved D. Trimming stripped 5 bases from V and 2 bases from J, with 10 bases between. CDR3 length: 13 amino acids. Germline V gene data show CDR1 as SGHTA and CDR2 as FQGNSA. DNA for the CDR3: TGTGCCAGCAGCATCACCGTTACCTACGAGCAGTACTTC. This gives the protein CASSITVTYEQYF.

This clonotype showed up many times. The chain links TRBV15 to TRBJ2-5; D ambiguous. Germline CDR1 reads LNHNV; CDR2 reads YYDKDF (reference sequence). The CDR3 runs to 12 residues. V lost 5 bases and J lost 5, with 9 bases in between. The CDR3 DNA reads TGTGCCACCAGCGCTGGGTTGGAGACCCAGTACTTC. This codes for CATSAGLETQYF.

This clonotype is medium-sized in the sample. This CDR3 reads CSVDGGYEQYF. DNA for the CDR3: TGCAGCGTTGATGGGGGCTACGAGCAGTACTTC. The chain recombines TRBV29-1 with TRBJ2-7; either TRBD1 or TRBD2 may supply D (5 bases each). CDR1 SQVTM and CDR2 ANQGSEA come from the germline V gene. The CDR3 contains 11 residues. The germline V and J ends were trimmed by 3 bases and 3 bases, with 6 bases remaining between them.

The genes are TRBV12-3 or TRBV12-4 and TRBJ2-7; D is uncertain. This CDR3 is built from 12 residues. V shed 3 bases and J shed 5 bases, with 8 bases lying between them. The CDR3 nucleotides read TGTGCCAGCAGTTTGAGGTGGAACGAGCAGTACTTC. Translating gives CASSLRWNEQYF.

This clonotype was seen only a few times. The rearrangement links TRBV12-3 or TRBV12-4 to TRBJ1-6; TRBD1 might be the D (5 bases). CDR3 length: 13 residues. V lost 6 bases and J lost 4, with 7 bases in between. The CDR3 nucleotides read TGTGCCAGCAGAGACAGTTATAATTCACCCCTCCACTTT. It is translated as CASRDSYNSPLHF.

This clonotype is categorized as medium-sized (0.01 to 0.1%). The V call is TRBV18, the J call TRBJ2-1; D possibly corresponds to TRBD2 (7 bases). The germline V gene encodes CDR1 KGHSH and CDR2 LQKENI. V lost 3 bases to trimming and J lost 6 bases, with 18 bases between them. This CDR3 has 16 amino acids. The CDR3: CASSPAGGGRLNEQFF. CDR3 DNA: TGTGCCAGCTCACCCGCTGGCGGGGGCCGCCTCAATGAGCAGTTCTTC.

By share of the sample, this clonotype is medium-sized. The genes are TRBV20-1 and TRBJ1-5; D unclear. Per germline, CDR1 DFQATT and CDR2 SNEGSKA (reference sequence). With 2 bases removed from V and 0 bases from J, the gap between germline ends came to 2 bases. This CDR3 contains 12 residues. CDR3 loop: CSARHSNQPQHF. The DNA of the CDR3 is TGCAGTGCTAGACATAGCAATCAGCCCCAGCATTTT.

This clonotype was counted at least ten times. This chain connects TRBV5-1 to TRBJ2-5, with TRBD1 matching over 8 bases. Germline V gene data show CDR1 as SGHRS and CDR2 as YFSETQ. The ends lost 1 base at V and 5 bases at J; junction bases unmatched: 1. CDR3 size: 13 residues. For the CDR3, the DNA is TGCGCCAGCAGCTTGACAGGGGGTGAGACCCAGTACTTC. It translates to CASSLTGGETQYF.